Following are 10 T cell receptor beta chains from one sample sequenced in a study of T-cell reconstitution after alpha-beta-depleted transplantation in children (dated by TCRdb to the mid-2010s). The library was obtained by PCR. For sequencing, an Illumina HiSeq 2500 was employed. Molecular barcoding was employed in the preparation of TCR libraries, with unique molecular identifiers being used to normalize TCRbeta repertoire quantification. Starting from the raw public reads, TCRdb applied fastp trimming at Q25, assembled clones with MiXCR and retained in-frame beta chains. Rows are combined by CDR3 protein, so each entry shows the most common genes and DNA. This sample lists about 540,000 distinct CDR3 sequences; roughly 18% were detected once. The top ten clones comprise 3% to 4% of the sample. The sequences come from PBMCs from the stem cell graft donor, collected from the stem cell graft. These receptor sequences come from a human donor who donated a stem cell graft to a child with acute lymphoblastic leukemia.

In its sample, this clonotype was seen a few times. The genes are TRBV5-1 and TRBJ1-1; D is undetermined. Germline CDR1 and CDR2: SGHRS and YFSETQ. V lost 6 bases and J 3 bases, leaving 12 bases between the germline ends. The CDR3 has 13 amino acids. CDR3 residues: CASKGVVDTEAFF. The CDR3, as DNA: TGCGCCAGCAAGGGAGTAGTCGACACTGAAGCTTTCTTT.

This clonotype was observed a handful of times. The chain uses TRBV29-1 and TRBJ2-7; possibly TRBD1 for D (5 bases). Germline values: CDR1 SQVTM, CDR2 ANQGSEA. Trimming took off 4 bases at V and 1 base at J, with 8 bases between the two ends. This CDR3 is 12 amino acids long. Here the CDR3 reads CSVGRASYEQYF. The CDR3 DNA sequence: TGCAGCGTTGGCAGGGCTTCCTACGAGCAGTACTTC.

The CDR3 region is CASSQGMGNTGELFF. CDR3 in DNA: TGTGCCAGCAGCCAAGGAATGGGAAACACCGGGGAGCTGTTTTTT. This chain links TRBV4-2 with TRBJ2-2; D remains ambiguous. Per the germline V gene, CDR1 is LGHNA and CDR2 is YNFKEQ. The CDR3 runs 15 residues. V lost 1 base, J lost 2 bases, and 8 bases lay in between.

This CDR3 is CSARIGGGSTDTQYF. CDR3 nucleotide sequence: TGCAGTGCTAGAATCGGAGGGGGTAGCACAGATACGCAGTATTTT. The chain employs TRBV20-1 and TRBJ2-3; D may correspond to TRBD1 or TRBD2 (6 bases each). The V gene lost 2 bases and the J gene lost 0 bases, with 12 bases spanning the gap. The CDR3 is 15 amino acids. Germline loops: CDR1 DFQATT, CDR2 SNEGSKA (reference sequence).

The chain has TRBV5-1 and TRBJ2-3; D is undetermined. CDR1 is SGHRS and CDR2 is YFSETQ in the germline V gene. This CDR3 spans 13 amino acids. Deletions cut 0 bases from V and 2 bases from J, with 4 bases between. Here the CDR3 reads CASSLDFTDTQYF. The CDR3 nucleotides are TGCGCCAGCAGCTTGGACTTCACAGATACGCAGTATTTT. Supplemented by reference TRBV5-1 and TRBJ2-3, the full variable domain reads KAGVTQTPRYLIKTRGQQVTLSCSPISGHRSVSWYQQTPGQGLQFLFEYFSETQRNKGNFPGRFSGRQFSNSRSEMNVSTLELGDSALYLCASSLDFTDTQYFGPGTRLTVL.

This clonotype has just a few counts. This sequence joins TRBV29-1 and TRBJ2-7; perhaps TRBD1 as D (6 bases). The length of the CDR3 is 12 residues. Germline values: CDR1 SQVTM, CDR2 ANQGSEA. The V end lost 0 bases, the J end lost 12 bases, and 15 bases lay between the germline ends. The CDR3 reads CSVEDRRGLGYF. The CDR3 bases are TGCAGCGTTGAAGATCGAAGGGGGTTAGGGTACTTC.

V usage is TRBV2 and J usage is TRBJ1-2; D not certain. Germline V lookup: CDR1 SNHLY, CDR2 FYNNEI. The CDR3 is 13 residues long. V shed 6 bases and J shed 2 bases, with 10 bases lying between them. Here the CDR3 DNA reads TGTGCCAGCAGGTTCACAGAGAACTATGGCTACACCTTC. Amino acid sequence: CASRFTENYGYTF. The entire variable domain, with the rest obtained from reference TRBV2 and TRBJ1-2, is as follows: EPEVTQTPSHQVTQMGQEVILRCVPISNHLYFYWYRQILGQKVEFLVSFYNNEISEKSEIFDDQFSVERPDGSNFTLKIRSTKLEDSAMYFCASRFTENYGYTFGSGTRLTVV.

The chain links TRBV7-3 to TRBJ2-1, with 10 bases lining up with TRBD2. CDR1 is SGHTA and CDR2 is FQGTGA in the germline V gene. V lost 4 bases and J lost 0; bases outside the gene matches: 9. The CDR3 has 18 amino acids. The CDR3 is CASSSQEASGSSYNEQFF. The CDR3 bases are TGTGCCAGCAGCTCCCAGGAGGCTAGCGGGAGCTCCTACAATGAGCAGTTCTTC.

This clonotype has just a few counts. The chain couples TRBV25-1 to TRBJ2-7; 10 bases are shared with TRBD1. The CDR3 is made up of 16 amino acids. Germline CDR1 reads MGHDK; CDR2 reads SYGVNS. Losses at the gene ends were 4 bases for V and 12 bases for J; bases not matched to a gene: 18. CDR3 residues: CASSARPGQGQGHAYF. The CDR3 DNA is TGTGCCAGCAGTGCACGCCCGGGACAGGGGCAGGGTCACGCGTACTTC.

This clonotype was detected a few times. This rearrangement joins TRBV7-7 to TRBJ2-7; 8 bases are shared with TRBD2. Germline CDR1 and CDR2: SSHAT and FNYEAQ (reference sequence). The CDR3 contains 14 residues. J gave up 6 bases and V 2 bases, and 6 bases lay outside the gene matches. In nucleotides, the CDR3 is TGTGCCAGCAGCTTAAGCGGGAGTTTTTCCGAGCAGTACTTC. Protein: CASSLSGSFSEQYF.